Listed here are 17 T cell receptor beta chains from one sample, sequenced in a study of CD8 T cells in Susac syndrome. Reverse transcription of about 0.45 to 1 ug RNA was performed with random hexamers. In TCRdb, the immunoSEQ multiplex PCR reads were re-called with MiXCR into one record per CDR3 protein. Among 130,000 to 150,000 distinct CDR3 sequences, approximately 94% were seen once, and the ten largest hold 0.075% to 0.09%. The sequenced sample was CD4+ T cells from PBMCs. Receptors originate from a human donor in good health.

The V and J genes are TRBV20-1 and TRBJ1-5, with D unresolved. This CDR3 has 12 residues. Germline CDR1 is DFQATT and CDR2 is SNEGSKA (reference sequence). The V end was cut by 2 bases, the J end by 5 bases, with 7 bases between. The CDR3 DNA reads as TGCAGTGCTAGACGGCCGGATCAGCCCCAGCATTTT. Translating gives CSARRPDQPQHF.

J is TRBJ1-2 and V is TRBV5-4; possibly TRBD1 for D (5 bases). There are 13 residues in the CDR3. CDR1 is SGHNT, CDR2 YYREEE, per germline (reference sequence). Trimming stripped 2 bases from V and 8 bases from J, with 13 bases between. CDR3: CASSFRGVPGYTF. The DNA of the CDR3 is TGTGCCAGCAGCTTTCGAGGGGTACCCGGCTACACCTTC.

This clonotype showed up just once. V usage is TRBV5-6 and J usage is TRBJ1-2; 8 bases match TRBD1. Germline CDR1 SGHDT, CDR2 YYEEEE. The trim removed 0 bases at V and 5 bases at J, leaving 18 bases unmatched. The CDR3 has 19 amino acids. CDR3 DNA sequence: TGTGCCAGCAGCTTGGGGGCAGGGGGCATTCGCAATCATTGGTATGGCTACACCTTC. Encoded protein: CASSLGAGGIRNHWYGYTF. The full variable domain, with the rest looked up from reference TRBV5-6 and TRBJ1-2, is DAGVTQSPTHLIKTRGQQVTLRCSPKSGHDTVSWYQQALGQGPQFIFQYYEEEERQRGNFPDRFSGHQFPNYSSELNVNALLLGDSALYLCASSLGAGGIRNHWYGYTFGSGTRLTVV.

This rearrangement joins TRBV5-1 to TRBJ2-3; maybe TRBD2 (7 bases). Germline V gene data show CDR1 as SGHRS and CDR2 as YFSETQ. There are 16 residues in the CDR3. Trimming took off 5 bases at V and 2 bases at J, with 18 bases between the two ends. The CDR3 bases are TGCGCCAGCAGTCCGGGGGCCAGCGGGAACACAGATACGCAGTATTTT. Residues: CASSPGASGNTDTQYF.

The chain has TRBV9 and TRBJ2-1, with TRBD1 identical over 9 bases. The V gene end was trimmed by 4 bases and the J gene end by 4 bases; junction bases not matched to a gene: 6. Germline V gene data show CDR1 as SGDLS and CDR2 as YYNGEE. This CDR3 has 15 amino acids. CDR3: CASSLGTGNYNEQFF. CDR3 nucleotides: TGTGCCAGCAGCCTCGGGACAGGGAATTACAATGAGCAGTTCTTC.

The rearrangement uses TRBV20-1 and TRBJ2-2; TRBD2 aligns across 9 bases. The CDR3 is 15 residues long. CDR1 is DFQATT and CDR2 is SNEGSKA in the germline V gene (reference sequence). V trimming: 6 bases; J trimming: 0 bases; junction bases outside the gene matches: 5. CDR3: CSASLAGTNTGELFF. The CDR3 DNA is TGCAGTGCCTCGCTAGCGGGGACGAACACCGGGGAGCTGTTTTTT.

The CDR3 bases are TGTGCCAGCAGTGAAGGGCGAAGGTGGCGCCCAAGCTCCTACGAGCAGTACTTC. It yields the protein CASSEGRRWRPSSYEQYF. The genes are TRBV6-1 and TRBJ2-7; D gene uncertain. The CDR3 is 18 residues long. CDR1 is MNHNS and CDR2 is SASEGT in the germline V gene. V lost 1 base to trimming and J lost 0 bases, with 19 bases between them.

This clonotype was picked up one time. The chain carries TRBV19 and TRBJ2-1, with D unclear. With 4 bases removed from V and 8 bases from J, the gap between germline ends came to 6 bases. The V gene's germline CDR1 is LNHDA and CDR2 SQIVND (reference sequence). This CDR3 comprises 11 residues. The CDR3 loop reads CASSNFDEQFF. In DNA form, the CDR3 reads TGTGCCAGTAGTAATTTCGATGAGCAGTTCTTC.

The chain has TRBV5-4 and TRBJ1-1; 7 positions match TRBD1. CDR1 and CDR2 from the germline V gene are SGHNT and YYREEE (reference sequence). This CDR3 region has 14 residues. V lost 3 bases, J lost 2 bases, and 4 bases stayed unmatched. The CDR3 nucleotides read TGTGCCAGCAGCTGGGACAGACCCAACACTGAAGCTTTCTTT. Its protein product is CASSWDRPNTEAFF.

This clonotype was seen a single time. The rearrangement links TRBV5-4 to TRBJ2-3, with D possibly being TRBD2 (6 bases). The length of the CDR3 is 15 residues. The V end was cut by 4 bases, the J end by 4 bases, with 16 bases between. CDR1 is SGHNT and CDR2 is YYREEE in the germline V gene (reference sequence). The DNA of the CDR3 is TGTGCCAGCAGCGCCGCGGCGGGAATAGCAGATACGCAGTATTTT. The encoded protein is CASSAAAGIADTQYF. The variable domain in full, with the rest retrieved from reference TRBV5-4 and TRBJ2-3, is ETGVTQSPTHLIKTRGQQVTLRCSSQSGHNTVSWYQQALGQGPQFIFQYYREEENGRGNFPPRFSGLQFPNYSSELNVNALELDDSALYLCASSAAAGIADTQYFGPGTRLTVL.

The rearrangement links TRBV15 to TRBJ1-2; 8 bases are a match to TRBD1. This CDR3 is 14 amino acids long. The junction had 3 bases not matched to a gene; V was cut back by 1 base and J by 5 bases. Germline V gene lookup returns CDR1 LNHNV and CDR2 YYDKDF (reference sequence). This CDR3 is CATSRATGDYGYTF. Here the CDR3 DNA reads TGTGCCACCAGCAGAGCGACAGGGGATTATGGCTACACCTTC.

The gene calls are TRBV6-1 and TRBJ2-7, with unresolved D. Germline CDR1 MNHNS, CDR2 SASEGT. This CDR3 has 11 residues. V was trimmed by 8 bases and J by 9 bases, leaving 14 bases between them. The CDR3 DNA is TGTGCCAGCTTATTCTTAAGAGCGCAGTACTTC. Translation: CASLFLRAQYF.

As to this clonotype: As the CDR3 is not closed by the conserved phenylalanine or tryptophan, this likely results from a read error. This chain uses TRBV6-1 with TRBJ2-3, with 12 bases fitting TRBD2. Per the germline V gene, CDR1 is MNHNS and CDR2 is SASEGT. This CDR3 has 16 residues. V was clipped by 6 bases and J by 5 bases; unmatched bases: 9. The CDR3 reads CASRWTSGDPGDTQYL. The CDR3 nucleotides are TGTGCCAGCAGATGGACTAGCGGGGACCCGGGAGATACGCAGTATTTG.

CDR3 sequence (DNA): TGCAGTGGTTCAGCGACTGGGTATGGCTACACCTTC. Its translation: CSGSATGYGYTF. The chain has TRBV20-1 and TRBJ1-2; no definite D call. Trimming took off 7 bases at V and 5 bases at J, with 14 bases between the two ends. The CDR3 sequence is 12 residues long. From germline, CDR1 is DFQATT and CDR2 SNEGSKA (reference sequence).

The CDR3 bases are TGTGCCTGGAGCGGCCGGGTATCGGGAGGGGTCGGGACTAGCGGGAGAAACACCGGGGAGCTGTTTTTT. Its translation is CAWSGRVSGGVGTSGRNTGELFF. J is TRBJ2-2 and V is TRBV30; 14 bases agree with TRBD2. The V gene's germline CDR1 is GTSNPN and CDR2 SVGIG (reference sequence). The trim removed 3 bases at V and 2 bases at J, leaving 23 bases unmatched. This CDR3 comprises 23 residues.

The rearrangement joins TRBV5-1 to TRBJ2-3; the D gene is possibly TRBD1 (6 bases). This CDR3 is built from 14 residues. The V end was cut by 6 bases, the J end by 4 bases, with 15 bases between. In germline, CDR1 is SGHRS, CDR2 YFSETQ. Written as DNA, the CDR3 is TGCGCCAGCATCCTACAGGGTTTCCCAGATACGCAGTATTTT. Encoded protein: CASILQGFPDTQYF.

CDR3 bases: TGTGCCAGCAGCGTAGCTCGGAAAGAGACCCAGTACTTC. It encodes CASSVARKETQYF. This chain uses TRBV9 with TRBJ2-5; D not resolved. V was cut by 0 bases and J by 3 bases, with 6 bases left in between. CDR1 is SGDLS, CDR2 YYNGEE, per germline. This CDR3 is 13 amino acids long. The whole variable domain, remainder taken from reference TRBV9 and TRBJ2-5, is DSGVTQTPKHLITATGQRVTLRCSPRSGDLSVYWYQQSLDQGLQFLIQYYNGEERAKGNILERFSAQQFPDLHSELNLSSLELGDSALYFCASSVARKETQYFGPGTRLLVL.